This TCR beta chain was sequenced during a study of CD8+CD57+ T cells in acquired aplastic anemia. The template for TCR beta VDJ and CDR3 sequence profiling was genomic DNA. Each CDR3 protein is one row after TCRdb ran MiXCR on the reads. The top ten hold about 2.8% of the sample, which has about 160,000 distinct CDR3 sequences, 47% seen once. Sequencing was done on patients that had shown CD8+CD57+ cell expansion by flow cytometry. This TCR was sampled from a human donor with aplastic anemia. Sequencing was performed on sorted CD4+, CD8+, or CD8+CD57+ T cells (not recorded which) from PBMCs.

CDR3 DNA: TGTGCCACCAGCAGGAGCAGGGAGAGCTCCTATAATTCACCCCTCCACTTT. Residues: CATSRSRESSYNSPLHF. This chain links TRBV15 with TRBJ1-6; possibly TRBD1 for D (5 bases). V dropped 3 bases and J dropped 0 bases, with 12 bases sitting between them. This CDR3 has 17 amino acids. Per the germline V gene, CDR1 is LNHNV and CDR2 is YYDKDF (reference sequence).